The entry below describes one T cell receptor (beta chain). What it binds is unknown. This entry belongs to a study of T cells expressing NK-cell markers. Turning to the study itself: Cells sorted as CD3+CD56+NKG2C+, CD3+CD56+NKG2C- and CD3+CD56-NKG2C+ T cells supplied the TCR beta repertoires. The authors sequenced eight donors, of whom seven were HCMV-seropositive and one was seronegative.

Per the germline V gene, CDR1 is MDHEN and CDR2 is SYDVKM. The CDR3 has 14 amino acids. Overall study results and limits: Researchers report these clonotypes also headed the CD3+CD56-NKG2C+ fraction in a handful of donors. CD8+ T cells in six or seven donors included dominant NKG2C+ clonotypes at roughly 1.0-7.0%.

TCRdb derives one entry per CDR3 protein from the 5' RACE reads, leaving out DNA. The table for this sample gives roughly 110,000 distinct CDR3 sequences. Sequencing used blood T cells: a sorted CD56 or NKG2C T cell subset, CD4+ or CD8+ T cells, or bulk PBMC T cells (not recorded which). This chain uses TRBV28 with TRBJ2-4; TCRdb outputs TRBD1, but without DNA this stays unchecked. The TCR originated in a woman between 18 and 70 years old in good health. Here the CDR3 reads CASSPGQADHFQYF.